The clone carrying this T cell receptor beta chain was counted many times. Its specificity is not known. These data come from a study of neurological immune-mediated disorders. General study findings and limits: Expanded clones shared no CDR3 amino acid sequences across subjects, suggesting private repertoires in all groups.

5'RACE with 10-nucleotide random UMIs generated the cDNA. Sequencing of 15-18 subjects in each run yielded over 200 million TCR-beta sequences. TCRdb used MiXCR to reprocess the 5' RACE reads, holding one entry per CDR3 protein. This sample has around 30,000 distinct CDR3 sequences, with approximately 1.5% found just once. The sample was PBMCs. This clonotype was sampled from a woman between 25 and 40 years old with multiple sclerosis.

The CDR3 loop reads CASSGTSGGQDTQYF. The CDR3 DNA sequence: TGTGCCAGCAGTGGGACTAGCGGGGGGCAAGATACGCAGTATTTT. The gene calls are TRBV2 and TRBJ2-3, with TRBD2 identical over 14 bases. CDR3 size: 15 residues. Per germline, CDR1 SNHLY and CDR2 FYNNEI. The ends lost 4 bases at V and 5 bases at J; junction bases unmatched: 2.